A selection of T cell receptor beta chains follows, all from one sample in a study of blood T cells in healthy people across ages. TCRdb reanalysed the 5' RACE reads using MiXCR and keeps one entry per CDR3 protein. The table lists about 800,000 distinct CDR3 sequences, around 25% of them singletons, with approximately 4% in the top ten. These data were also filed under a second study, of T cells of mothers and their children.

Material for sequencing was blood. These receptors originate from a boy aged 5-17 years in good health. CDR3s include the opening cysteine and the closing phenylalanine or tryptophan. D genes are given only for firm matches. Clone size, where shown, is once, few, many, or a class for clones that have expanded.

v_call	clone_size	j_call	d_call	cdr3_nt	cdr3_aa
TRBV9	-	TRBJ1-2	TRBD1	TGTGCCAGCAGCGTAGGGTCCCCCCCTAGCAGGGGGCCTCGCTATGGCTACACCTTC	CASSVGSPPSRGPRYGYTF
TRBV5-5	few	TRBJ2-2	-	TGTGCCAGCAGCTTATTTTCAGGGGATGGTTCTGCCGGGGAGCTGTTTTTT	CASSLFSGDGSAGELFF
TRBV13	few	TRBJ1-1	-	TGTGCCAGCAGCTTAGGGCATGAGAACACTGAAGCTTTCTTT	CASSLGHENTEAFF
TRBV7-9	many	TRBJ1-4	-	TGTGCCAGCAGCCCTGGACAGTCTAATGAAAAACTGTTTTTT	CASSPGQSNEKLFF
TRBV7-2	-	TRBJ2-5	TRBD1	TGTGCCAGCAGCTTAGGAGGGGGACAGGGAAATCAAGAGACCCAGTACTTC	CASSLGGGQGNQETQYF
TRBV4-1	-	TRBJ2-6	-	TGCGCCAGCGGCCACCTTGCCAGTTCTTACTCTGGGGCCAACGTCCTGACTTTC	CASGHLASSYSGANVLTF
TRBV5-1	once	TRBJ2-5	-	TGCGCCAGCAGCTGGACCGATCTGTCAGAGGCCCAGTACTTC	CASSWTDLSEAQYF
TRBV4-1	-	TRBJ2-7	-	TGCGCCAGCAGCCAAGATCCGGGATGGGACGAGCAGTACTTC	CASSQDPGWDEQYF
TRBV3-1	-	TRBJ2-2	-	TGTGCCAGCAGCCAAGTTCCCGGGGAGCTGTTTTTT	CASSQVPGELFF
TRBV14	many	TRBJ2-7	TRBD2	TGTGCCAGCAGCCTACTAGCGGGAGCGGGCGAGCAGTACTTC	CASSLLAGAGEQYF
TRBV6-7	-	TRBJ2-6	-	TGTGCCAGCAGTTACGAGAGGGGCGCGCGCGGGGCCAACGTCCTGACTTTC	CASSYERGARGANVLTF
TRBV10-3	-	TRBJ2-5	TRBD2	TGTGCCATCAGTGAGCCGTCTCTGGCGGGAGGCCAAGAGACCCAGTACTTC	CAISEPSLAGGQETQYF
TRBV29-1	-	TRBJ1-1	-	TGCAGCGTGGCCTCTGGACGCGAGGCTTTCTTT	CSVASGREAFF
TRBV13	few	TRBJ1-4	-	TGTGCCAGCAGCTTAGGCCGGGCGCGGGCCTCGGATGAAAAACTGTTTTTT	CASSLGRARASDEKLFF
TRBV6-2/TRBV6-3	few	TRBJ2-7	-	TGTGCCAGCAGTTACGGACCCCCAGAAACCTACGAGCAGTACTTC	CASSYGPPETYEQYF
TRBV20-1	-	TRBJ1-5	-	TGCAGTGCTTACAGGGTTGGCAATCAGCCCCAGCATTTT	CSAYRVGNQPQHF
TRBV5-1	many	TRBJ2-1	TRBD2	TGCGCCAGCAGCTTGGAGCGGGGCCTCAATGAGCAGTTCTTC	CASSLERGLNEQFF
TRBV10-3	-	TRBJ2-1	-	TGTGCCATCAAGAGCGGGTTGGGGAATGAGCAGTTCTTC	CAIKSGLGNEQFF
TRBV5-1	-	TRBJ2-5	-	TGCGCCAGCAGCCGGAGCCCCGCGGCCCAAGAGACCCAGTACTTC	CASSRSPAAQETQYF
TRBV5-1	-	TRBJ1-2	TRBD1	TGCGCCAGCAGCTTGGCGGGACAGGGCCGAGGGGATGGCTACACCTTC	CASSLAGQGRGDGYTF
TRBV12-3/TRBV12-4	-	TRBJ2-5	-	TGTGCCAGCAGTTTGATCGCAGGGAAAGAGACCCAGTACTTC	CASSLIAGKETQYF
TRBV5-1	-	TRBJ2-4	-	TGCGCCAGCAGCGCACAGAGTGATGGCATTCAGTACTTC	CASSAQSDGIQYF
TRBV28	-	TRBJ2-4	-	TGTGCCACCGCCTCAAACAGGGAAGCCAAAAACATTCAGTACTTC	CATASNREAKNIQYF
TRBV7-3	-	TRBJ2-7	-	TGTGCCAGCAGCTTAACAGGTTCTAGCTCCTACGAGCAGTACTTC	CASSLTGSSSYEQYF
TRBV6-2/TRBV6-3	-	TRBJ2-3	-	TGTGCCAGCAGTTCGCTACAGGGATATCAGCCCCAGTATTTT	CASSSLQGYQPQYF
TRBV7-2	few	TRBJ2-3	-	TGTGCCAGCAGCTCCTTCGGGGCGTACACAGATACGCAGTATTTT	CASSSFGAYTDTQYF
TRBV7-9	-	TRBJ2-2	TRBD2	TGTGCCAGCAGTTATCCTCGCGGGGGCACCGGGGAGCTGTTTTTT	CASSYPRGGTGELFF
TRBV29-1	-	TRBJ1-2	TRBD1	TGCAGCGTTCAGACAGGGGGGGTCTATGGCTACACCTTC	CSVQTGGVYGYTF
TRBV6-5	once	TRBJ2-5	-	TGTGCCAGCAGTTTCTTCGACAGACAAGAGACCCAGTACTTC	CASSFFDRQETQYF
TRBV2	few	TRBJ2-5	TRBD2	TGTGCCAGCCGAAAAGAACCGGGCGGGGGAGCCGAGGAGACCCAGTACTTC	CASRKEPGGGAEETQYF
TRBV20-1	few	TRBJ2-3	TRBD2	TGCAGTGCTAGAGATGCCCGGGAGGGCCAAGATACGCAGTATTTT	CSARDAREGQDTQYF
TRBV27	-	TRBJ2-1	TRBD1	TGTGCCAGCGGGCAGGGGGCGGATGAGCAGTTCTTC	CASGQGADEQFF
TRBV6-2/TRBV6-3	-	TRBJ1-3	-	TGTGCCAGCAGTTACCCTGGAAACACCATATATTTT	CASSYPGNTIYF
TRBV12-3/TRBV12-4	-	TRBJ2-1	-	TGTGCCAGCACCGACGAGTTGGATGAGCAGTTCTTC	CASTDELDEQFF
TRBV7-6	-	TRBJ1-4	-	TGTGCCAGCAGCTTAACCCGCTGGGGAGCAACTAATGAAAAACTGTTTTTT	CASSLTRWGATNEKLFF
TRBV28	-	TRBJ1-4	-	TGTGCCAGCAGGTCCCTGGGGGGCGCAGATCCGGGAAAACTGTTTTTT	CASRSLGGADPGKLFF
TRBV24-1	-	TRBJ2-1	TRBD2	TGTGCCACCAGTGATGTGACTAGCGTCTCCTACAATGAGCAGTTCTTC	CATSDVTSVSYNEQFF
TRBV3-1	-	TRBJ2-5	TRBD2	TGTGCCAGCAGCCAAGGGACTAGCGGGATACAAGAGACCCAGTACTTC	CASSQGTSGIQETQYF
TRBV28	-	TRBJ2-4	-	TGTGCCAGCAGTTTTGGGTGGACTAAAAACATTCAGTACTTC	CASSFGWTKNIQYF
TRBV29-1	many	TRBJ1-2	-	TGCAGCACTCGGGACGAACCCACTGATGGCTACACCTTC	CSTRDEPTDGYTF
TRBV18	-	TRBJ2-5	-	TGTGCCAGCTCAGATTGGGGGTCACAAGAGACCCAGTACTTC	CASSDWGSQETQYF
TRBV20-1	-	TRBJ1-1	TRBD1	TGCAGTGCTATTGACAGGGCGGGCACTGAAGCTTTCTTT	CSAIDRAGTEAFF
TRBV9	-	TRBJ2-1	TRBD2	TGTGCCAGCAGCGCCGACCGGACTAGCGGGGGAGGCTCCTACAATGAGCAGTTCTTC	CASSADRTSGGGSYNEQFF
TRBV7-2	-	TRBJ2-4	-	TGTGCCAGCAGCCCAAGGACAGATAGCCTTGGGGTGGCCAAAAACATTCAGTGCTTC	CASSPRTDSLGVAKNIQCF
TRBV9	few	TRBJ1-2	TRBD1	TGTGCCAGCAGCGCCTCACCGGGACAGGAATATGGCTACACCTTC	CASSASPGQEYGYTF
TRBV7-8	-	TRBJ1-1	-	TGTGCCAGCAGCTTAGCCCAGGGAGCCAAGAGCAGGGCTTTCTTT	CASSLAQGAKSRAFF
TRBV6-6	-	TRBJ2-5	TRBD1	TGTGCCAGCAGCGACCTGTGGGACAGGCGAAAAGAGACCCAGTACTTC	CASSDLWDRRKETQYF
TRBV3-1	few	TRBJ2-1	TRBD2	TGTGCCAGCAGCCAAGATCTAGCGGGGTTGAATGAGCAGTTCTTC	CASSQDLAGLNEQFF
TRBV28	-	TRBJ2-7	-	TGTGCCAGCAGTCGGGACATATACGAGCAGTACTTC	CASSRDIYEQYF